The present entry profiles one T cell receptor (beta chain) with its context. Its matching antigen is unknown. The data stem from a study of cytomegalovirus exposure and HLA in healthy donors. Study observations and caveats: A prior analysis recorded that most TCR beta V segments were productive about 87% or about 30% of the time. Published work reported that the classifier diagnosed cytomegalovirus status with high specificity and sensitivity.

The PCR employed 60 Vbeta primers together with 13 Jbeta primers. This table comes from immunoSEQ multiplex PCR, and its TCRdb copy is limited to in-frame clones, with some not included. The sample holds approximately 200,000 clones; approximately 83% are singletons and the top ten take roughly 0.097%. The CDR3 runs to 16 residues. Germline CDR1 MNHEY, CDR2 SMNVEV (reference sequence). The V gene lost 2 bases and the J gene lost 1 base, with 14 bases spanning the gap. The sequencing input was PBMCs. The sequence derives from a boy aged 2-15 years in good health and CMV-seronegative. The chain employs TRBV27 and TRBJ2-5; TRBD2 might be the D (5 bases). CDR3 amino acids: CASSLRRGSLQETQYF. The CDR3 nucleotides are TGTGCCAGCAGTTTAAGACGGGGATCCCTCCAAGAGACCCAGTACTTC.